This T cell receptor (beta chain) is from a study of T cells in Graves' hyperthyroidism and ophthalmopathy. With 5 bases removed from V and 5 bases from J, the gap between germline ends came to 10 bases. In germline, CDR1 is SGHVS, CDR2 FNYEAQ. The CDR3 is made up of 13 amino acids. Whole-study findings and limits: Progression to ophthalmopathy was predicted a median of 6.5 months early. Ophthalmopathy stood apart from stable hyperthyroidism in a 13 V-J model.

In its sample, this clonotype was seen many times. Its antigen is unidentified. Exclusion of a patient resulted from uncontrolled infection, other autoimmune disease, pregnancy or lactation. RNA transcripts provided the source from which TCR beta CDR3 regions were amplified. The HTBI primer set served for first-round RT-PCR of the TCR CDR3. TCRdb called the multiplex PCR reads again in MiXCR, with one record for every CDR3 protein. The sample lists hundreds of thousands of distinct CDR3 sequences, about 45% occurring once. This chain links TRBV7-6 with TRBJ1-3; no firm D call. Sample: peripheral blood or thyroid tissue (not recorded which). The source is an adult man with Graves' disease, either hyperthyroidism or ophthalmopathy (not recorded which). CDR3 amino acids: CASSLAQRNTIYF. DNA for the CDR3: TGTGCCAGCAGCCTTGCTCAGCGAAACACCATATATTTT.